A selection of T cell receptor beta chains follows, all from one sample in a study of blood T cell repertoires in COVID-19. TCRdb's copy holds only in-frame clones and misses some; the assay was immunoSEQ multiplex PCR. Found here are roughly 60,000 clones, roughly 77% of them singletons; the top ten hold more than 13%. The sequencing input was peripheral blood. These receptors all come from a man at least 80 years old with acute or convalescent COVID-19. Each CDR3 is given with its conserved first and last residue. The D gene is left open where the match is weak. The size of a clone is reported for some rows only, either as once, few or many, or as a class for expanded clones.

TRBD1,NA,TRBV5-1,TRBJ2-1,TGCGCCAGCAGCTTGACGACAGGGATTCACAATGAGCAGTTCTTC,CASSLTTGIHNEQFF
TRBD2,NA,TRBV9,TRBJ2-3,TGTGCCAGCAGCGTAGGGGGAGCGGGGGGAGATACGCAGTATTTT,CASSVGGAGGDTQYF
NA,NA,TRBV3-1/TRBV3-2,TRBJ1-2,TGTGCCAGCAGCCAAGATGGTTTGGGGCAGCCCCTTCTGGGCTACACCTTC,CASSQDGLGQPLLGYTF
TRBD1,NA,TRBV20-1,TRBJ2-7,TGCAGTGCTAGTGGGGACAGGAGACCCTACGAGCAGTACTTC,CSASGDRRPYEQYF
TRBD1,NA,TRBV9,TRBJ1-2,TGTGCCAGCACCAGGACAGGGAGCTATGGCTACACCTTC,CASTRTGSYGYTF
TRBD2,NA,TRBV18,TRBJ2-5,TGTGCCAGCTCCCCCCTCGGGACCGGGAGGGGGAGGCGAGAGACCCAGTACTTC,CASSPLGTGRGRRETQYF
TRBD2,once,TRBV5-1,TRBJ2-1,TGCGCCAGCAGCTTGGGACTAGCGGGGGTAGATGAGCAGTTCTTC,CASSLGLAGVDEQFF
TRBD2,NA,TRBV9,TRBJ2-3,TGTGCCAGCAGCGTAGGCCTAGCGGGGGCCCTCCCCACAGATACGCAGTATTTT,CASSVGLAGALPTDTQYF
NA,NA,TRBV2,TRBJ2-4,TGTGCCAGCGACTCCGGACAGTCCAAAAACATTCAGTACTTC,CASDSGQSKNIQYF
NA,NA,TRBV19,TRBJ1-3,TGTGCCAGTAGTATCTTGGACAGCGGAAACACCATATATTTT,CASSILDSGNTIYF
NA,NA,TRBV25-1,TRBJ2-5,TGTGCCAGCAGTGATAATTTAGCCAGGCATAGCGGAGAGACCCAGTACTTC,CASSDNLARHSGETQYF
NA,NA,TRBV5-1,TRBJ2-4,TGCGCCAGCGCAAATGAGGCCCCGGGTACCAAAAACATTCAGTACTTC,CASANEAPGTKNIQYF
NA,NA,TRBV5-8,TRBJ1-1,TGTGCCAGCAGCTTGGTTGCAGAGAACACTGAAGCTTTCTTT,CASSLVAENTEAFF
TRBD2,NA,TRBV2,TRBJ2-5,TGTGCCAGCAGTAATCGGGGGGGGCTAAGTCAAGAGACCCAGTACTTC,CASSNRGGLSQETQYF
TRBD1,NA,TRBV28,TRBJ1-1,TGTGCCAGCAGTTTTTTGACAGGGGGTAGAACTGAAGCTTTCTTT,CASSFLTGGRTEAFF
NA,NA,TRBV18,TRBJ2-7,TGTGCCAGCTCACCAAACTACCTATACGAGCAGTACTTC,CASSPNYLYEQYF
NA,NA,TRBV4-1,TRBJ2-5,TGCGCCAGCAGCCAATCCCCCCAGGGGGGTCGGGAGACCCAGTACTTC,CASSQSPQGGRETQYF
NA,NA,TRBV6-5,TRBJ2-5,TGTGCCAGCAGTCGACGGAGAGAGACCCAGTACTTC,CASSRRRETQYF
NA,NA,TRBV2,TRBJ1-2,TGTGCCAGCAAGGCGGCCCGGGACTATGGCTACACCTTC,CASKAARDYGYTF
TRBD1,NA,TRBV12-5,TRBJ2-7,TGTGCTAGTGGTTTGGTATTGGACAGGGCGCACTACGAGCAGTACTTC,CASGLVLDRAHYEQYF
NA,NA,TRBV18,TRBJ1-5,TGTGCCAGCTCACCCCAAACCATGACAGCTTTCTATCAGCCCCAGCATTTT,CASSPQTMTAFYQPQHF
NA,few,TRBV18,TRBJ1-1,TGTGCCAGCTCACCACAGGGACTTATGAACACTGAAGCTTTCTTT,CASSPQGLMNTEAFF
NA,NA,TRBV7-2,TRBJ2-1,TGTGCCAGCAGCTTAGCGCTCTCGGCTAGCGTCATAAGCAGGAGCTACAATGAGCAGTTCTTC,CASSLALSASVISRSYNEQFF
NA,NA,TRBV6-1,TRBJ1-2,TGTGCCAGCAGTGAAACAATTGGCTACACCTTC,CASSETIGYTF
TRBD2,NA,TRBV6-1,TRBJ2-3,TGTGCCAGCAGTCCCCAGCGGGGGGGCCCCTATTTT,CASSPQRGGPYF
NA,NA,TRBV24-1,TRBJ2-3,TGTGCCACCACCGGGAACGGAGGAGATACGCAGTATTTT,CATTGNGGDTQYF
TRBD1,NA,TRBV2,TRBJ1-5,TGTGCCAGCAGTAGAGACAGGGGGCGGGGAGAGCCCCAGCATTTT,CASSRDRGRGEPQHF
NA,NA,TRBV19,TRBJ1-2,TGTGCCAGTAGACCAGACATTAACTATGGCTACACCTTC,CASRPDINYGYTF
NA,NA,TRBV14,TRBJ2-2,TGTGCCAGCAGCCAAGTACTCGGGGGTTACGGGGAGCTGTTTTTT,CASSQVLGGYGELFF
NA,NA,TRBV3-1/TRBV3-2,TRBJ2-1,TGTGCCAGCAGCCAAGATACGGTTCTGGGGAGGGGGGGCCCGTACAATGAGCAGTTCTTC,CASSQDTVLGRGGPYNEQFF
NA,NA,TRBV13,TRBJ2-7,TGTGCCAGCAGTTCTAGGTCAGCGCCCGCCTACGAGCAGTACTTC,CASSSRSAPAYEQYF
TRBD1,NA,TRBV7-3,TRBJ1-4,TGTGCCAGCAGCTCGGGACAGGCTGAAAAACTGTTTTTT,CASSSGQAEKLFF
NA,few,TRBV10-3,TRBJ1-1,TGTGCCATCAGGGACAGCTCCTCCATGAACACTGAAGCTTTCTTT,CAIRDSSSMNTEAFF
NA,NA,TRBV3-1/TRBV3-2,TRBJ1-3,TGTGCCAGCAGCATCAGGGGATCTGGAAACACCATATATTTT,CASSIRGSGNTIYF
TRBD1,once,TRBV5-1,TRBJ2-4,TGCGCCAGCAGCTTGGGGGACAGAGGGGCACGAAGCATTCAGTACTTC,CASSLGDRGARSIQYF
TRBD1,NA,TRBV5-1,TRBJ1-2,TGCGCCAGCAGTTCACTCCAGGGGGCTGGGGATGGCTACACCTTC,CASSSLQGAGDGYTF
TRBD2,NA,TRBV29-1,TRBJ2-7,TGCAGCGTCCTGACTAGCGGGGGAAGCGAGCAGTACTTC,CSVLTSGGSEQYF
TRBD2,NA,TRBV7-9,TRBJ2-3,TGTGCCAGCAGCTTACCGGACCTAGCGGGGGGCACAGATACGCAGTATTTT,CASSLPDLAGGTDTQYF
TRBD1,NA,TRBV5-1,TRBJ1-2,TGCGCCAGCGGACCCCGGGACAGCTATGGCTACACCTTC,CASGPRDSYGYTF
TRBD1,NA,TRBV24-1,TRBJ2-1,TGTGCCACCAGCGATTCAACCAGGGGGCTCTACAATGAGCAGTTCTTC,CATSDSTRGLYNEQFF
NA,NA,TRBV18,TRBJ1-5,TGTGCCAGCTCACCGGGAGGGGGGAATCAGCCCCAGCATTTT,CASSPGGGNQPQHF
NA,NA,TRBV3-1/TRBV3-2,TRBJ2-7,TGTGCCAGCAGCCCCTGGGGGCAGGAGCAGTACTTC,CASSPWGQEQYF
TRBD1,NA,TRBV24-1,TRBJ2-3,TGTGCCACCAGTTCGGGACAGGTCAAGGATACGCAGTATTTT,CATSSGQVKDTQYF
NA,NA,TRBV9,TRBJ1-5,TGTGCCAGCAGCCCAACCCCACAGGGCATGCCCCAGCATTTT,CASSPTPQGMPQHF
TRBD2,NA,TRBV28,TRBJ2-7,TGTGCCAGCAGTTTTTTTGCGGGGGGCCGGGACGAGCAGTACTTC,CASSFFAGGRDEQYF
TRBD1,NA,TRBV5-1,TRBJ2-7,TGCGCCAGCAGCCCCGGGACAGGGGCTACCCTGTCCTACGAGCAGTACTTC,CASSPGTGATLSYEQYF
NA,NA,TRBV7-8,TRBJ1-4,TGTGCCAGCAGCCAGTCAGTGGGAGTTGAAAAACTGTTTTTT,CASSQSVGVEKLFF
NA,NA,TRBV11-3,TRBJ2-2,TGTGCCAGCAGCACGGGATCCGACACCGGGGAGCTGTTTTTT,CASSTGSDTGELFF
NA,NA,TRBV5-5,TRBJ2-4,TGTGCCAGCAGCTTGGGGCTAGAGCCGACAAACATTCAGTACTTC,CASSLGLEPTNIQYF
TRBD2,NA,TRBV6-1,TRBJ2-7,TGTGCCAGCAGTGAAGCAGGCGGGAGCTCCTACGAGCAGTACTTC,CASSEAGGSSYEQYF
NA,NA,TRBV2,TRBJ1-3,TGTGCCAGCAGTCGGACACGTATTAACACCATATATTTT,CASSRTRINTIYF
TRBD1,NA,TRBV27,TRBJ1-2,TGTGCCAGCAGTTTCGACAGGGCCTATGGCTACACCTTC,CASSFDRAYGYTF
TRBD1,NA,TRBV19,TRBJ1-6,TGTGCCAGTAGTATAAAACCCGGGACAGGGAGGAATTCACCCCTCCACTTT,CASSIKPGTGRNSPLHF
NA,few,TRBV10-2,TRBJ1-2,TGCGCCAGCAGTGACCCGGGACTTTCTAACTATGGCTACACCTTC,CASSDPGLSNYGYTF
NA,NA,TRBV2,TRBJ2-4,TGTGCCAGCAGTCCTGGCGTGGGCCCCAAAAACATTCAGTACTTC,CASSPGVGPKNIQYF